Reported below is one T cell receptor (beta chain). The antigen is undetermined. This sample is drawn from a study of cytomegalovirus exposure and HLA in healthy donors. With 7 bases removed from V and 3 bases from J, the gap between germline ends came to 10 bases. The CDR3 is made up of 13 amino acids. CDR1 SGHVS and CDR2 FQNEAQ come from the germline V gene. PCR involved 60 Vbeta and 13 Jbeta primers. Only in-frame clones appear in the TCRdb table, and some are missing; sequencing was by immunoSEQ multiplex PCR. The table lists 170,000 or so clones, over 70% of them singletons. Study outcomes and limitations: In all likelihood, a cluster of highly shared sequence variants was a sequencing artifact. There were some public TCRs occurring in many donors, but most TCR sequences were rare.

This rearrangement joins TRBV7-8 to TRBJ2-1; D gene unclear. The clonotype originates from a woman aged 25-40 years in good health and CMV-seropositive. The sequencing input was PBMCs. The CDR3 protein is CASTYLDYNEQFF. The CDR3 coding sequence is TGTGCCAGCACGTACTTAGACTACAATGAGCAGTTCTTC. The entire variable domain, with the rest obtained from reference TRBV7-8 and TRBJ2-1, is as follows: GAGVSQSPRYKVAKRGQDVALRCDPISGHVSLFWYQQALGQGPEFLTYFQNEAQLDKSGLPSDRFFAERPEGSVSTLKIQRTQQEDSAVYLCASTYLDYNEQFFGPGTRLTVL.